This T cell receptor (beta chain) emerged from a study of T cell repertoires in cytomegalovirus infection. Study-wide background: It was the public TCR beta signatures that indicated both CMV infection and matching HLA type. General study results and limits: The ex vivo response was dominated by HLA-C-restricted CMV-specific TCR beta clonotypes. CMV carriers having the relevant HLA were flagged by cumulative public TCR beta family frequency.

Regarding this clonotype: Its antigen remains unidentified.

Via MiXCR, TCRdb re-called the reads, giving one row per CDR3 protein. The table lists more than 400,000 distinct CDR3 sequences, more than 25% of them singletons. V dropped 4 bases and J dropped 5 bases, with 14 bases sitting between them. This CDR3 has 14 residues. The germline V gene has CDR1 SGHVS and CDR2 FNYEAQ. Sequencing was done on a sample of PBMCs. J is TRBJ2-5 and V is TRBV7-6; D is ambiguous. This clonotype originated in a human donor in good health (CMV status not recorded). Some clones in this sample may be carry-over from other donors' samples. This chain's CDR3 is CASSSDLRVETQYF. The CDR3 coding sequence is TGTGCCAGCAGCTCCGACCTTAGGGTTGAGACCCAGTACTTC.